This entry lists 28 T cell receptor beta chains sequenced from one sample in a study of blood T cell repertoires in COVID-19. Clones were read by immunoSEQ multiplex PCR, and TCRdb kept only the in-frame ones, dropping some. This repertoire shows fewer than 200,000 clones, approximately 79% found once; its top ten account for approximately 7.3%. The specimen sequenced was PBMCs or T cells enriched from blood (not recorded which). The receptors were sampled from a man in his forties or fifties who had recovered from COVID-19.

This clone showed up many times. The chain is built from TRBV4-2 and TRBJ1-6, with D hard to call. Germline assignment: CDR1 LGHNA and CDR2 YNFKEQ. The CDR3 contains 12 residues. Deletions cut 8 bases from V and 10 bases from J, with 12 bases between. CDR3: CASGGSGSPLHF. The CDR3, as DNA: TGTGCCAGCGGCGGGTCAGGCTCACCCCTCCACTTT.

This clone has a single count. The chain recombines TRBV5-1 with TRBJ2-3, with 10 bases lining up with TRBD2. The germline V gene encodes CDR1 SGHRS and CDR2 YFSETQ. The CDR3 runs to 15 residues. After removal of 2 bases from V and 4 bases from J, the junction contained 4 bases not matched to a gene. CDR3 bases: TGCGCCAGCAGCTTCGCAGGGACTAGCGCAGATACGCAGTATTTT. Encoded protein: CASSFAGTSADTQYF.

This CDR3 reads CASSYPRGRNEQFF. In DNA, the CDR3 is TGTGCCAGCAGTTACCCTCGGGGGAGGAATGAGCAGTTCTTC. This rearrangement joins TRBV6-5 to TRBJ2-1; D possibly corresponds to TRBD2 (6 bases). CDR3 length: 14 residues. Trimming left V 2 bases short and J 7 bases short, with 12 bases between. Germline loops: CDR1 MNHEY, CDR2 SVGAGI.

The V call is TRBV5-1, the J call TRBJ2-6; no definite D call. V was pared by 4 bases and J by 0 bases, with 8 bases between. Germline V gene lookup returns CDR1 SGHRS and CDR2 YFSETQ. CDR3 length equals 15 residues. The CDR3 protein is CASSLQSSGANVLTF. DNA for the CDR3: TGCGCCAGCAGCCTACAGAGCTCTGGGGCCAACGTCCTGACTTTC.

The chain is built from TRBV7-9 and TRBJ1-4; D not certain. Trimming took 1 base from V and 5 from J, leaving 11 bases between them. Germline V gene sequence: CDR1 SEHNR, CDR2 FQNEAQ (reference sequence). The CDR3 is 15 amino acids. CDR3 nucleotide sequence: TGTGCCAGCAGCTTAGACGGTACCTGGAATGAAAAACTGTTTTTT. Translated: CASSLDGTWNEKLFF.

The chain combines TRBV18 with TRBJ2-1, with 10 bases fitting TRBD1. The CDR3 length is 17 residues. V lost 0 bases and J lost 5; bases outside the gene matches: 7. The germline V gene has CDR1 KGHSH and CDR2 LQKENI. The CDR3 DNA reads as TGTGCCAGCTCACCACCGGGCCGGACAGGGGGTAACAATGAGCAGTTCTTC. Protein product: CASSPPGRTGGNNEQFF.

This clone was detected only once. This rearrangement joins TRBV5-5 to TRBJ1-5, with 9 bases identical to TRBD1. Per germline, CDR1 SGHKS and CDR2 YYEKEE (reference sequence). V was clipped by 4 bases and J by 4 bases; unmatched bases: 6. This CDR3 is 15 amino acids long. This CDR3 reads CASSQTGGENQPQHF. The CDR3 DNA reads TGTGCCAGCAGCCAGACAGGGGGAGAGAATCAGCCCCAGCATTTT. Full variable domain (rest looked up from reference TRBV5-5 and TRBJ1-5): DAGVTQSPTHLIKTRGQQVTLRCSPISGHKSVSWYQQVLGQGPQFIFQYYEKEERGRGNFPDRFSARQFPNYSSELNVNALLLGDSALYLCASSQTGGENQPQHFGDGTRLSIL.

This clone showed up just a few times. J is TRBJ2-1 and V is TRBV5-1; 7 nucleotides line up with TRBD2. CDR3 length: 13 residues. Per germline, CDR1 SGHRS and CDR2 YFSETQ. The J segment lost 6 bases and the V segment lost 8 bases, leaving 8 bases of the junction unmatched. CDR3 loop: CASQLGGGNEQFF. The DNA of the CDR3 is TGCGCCAGTCAGCTGGGCGGGGGCAATGAGCAGTTCTTC.

The chain combines TRBV6-5 with TRBJ2-3, with 10 bases matching TRBD2. The CDR3 consists of 15 residues. V lost 2 bases, J lost 6 bases, and 5 bases stayed unmatched. Looked up from germline, CDR1 is MNHEY and CDR2 is SVGAGI. CDR3 DNA: TGTGCCAGCAGTTACGAGACTAGCGGGTTGGATACGCAGTATTTT. Its translation: CASSYETSGLDTQYF.

The chain joins TRBV10-3 to TRBJ1-4; D might be TRBD1 (5 bases). Trimming stripped 10 bases from V and 0 bases from J, with 12 bases between. This CDR3 has 14 residues. CDR1 and CDR2 from the germline V gene are ENHRY and SYGVKD. In DNA form, the CDR3 reads TGTGCCACAAAAACAGGAGCAACTAATGAAAAACTGTTTTTT. Its protein product is CATKTGATNEKLFF.

In this sample, this clone turned up once. CDR3 sequence (DNA): TGTGCCTGGGGGACAGGGGGCTCATTAGAGCAGTTCTTC. Amino acids: CAWGTGGSLEQFF. J is TRBJ2-1 and V is TRBV30; 12 positions match TRBD1. Germline V gives CDR1 GTSNPN, CDR2 SVGIG (reference sequence). The CDR3 totals 13 residues. V dropped 5 bases and J dropped 10; count of bases not matched to a gene: 6.

V gene TRBV27 combines with J gene TRBJ1-6; 8 bases match TRBD1. After removal of 4 bases from V and 10 bases from J, the junction contained 12 bases not matched to a gene. The CDR3 covers 16 residues. Germline V lookup: CDR1 MNHEY, CDR2 SMNVEV (reference sequence). CDR3 DNA: TGTGCCAGCAGTTCGCCAACCGGGACAGGCCTATCACCCCTCCACTTT. Its translation: CASSSPTGTGLSPLHF.

V and J are TRBV7-2 and TRBJ2-3; TRBD2 agrees at 10 bases. V lost 5 bases, J lost 4 bases, and 6 bases stayed unmatched. This CDR3 comprises 15 residues. Germline assignment: CDR1 SGHTA and CDR2 FQGNSA. DNA for the CDR3: TGTGCCAGCAGCAAAGATCTAGCGGGGGCAGATACGCAGTATTTT. It is translated as CASSKDLAGADTQYF.

The rearrangement joins TRBV7-2 to TRBJ2-5, with 8 nucleotides matching TRBD2. Germline V lookup: CDR1 SGHTA, CDR2 FQGNSA. The CDR3 runs to 14 residues. J gave up 5 bases and V 5 bases, and 7 bases lay outside the gene matches. CDR3 loop: CASSLRTSLETQYF. CDR3 DNA sequence: TGTGCCAGCAGCCTACGGACTAGCTTGGAGACCCAGTACTTC.

The chain recombines TRBV7-8 with TRBJ1-1, with D unclear. Germline values: CDR1 SGHVS, CDR2 FQNEAQ. Trimming removed 6 bases from V and 5 bases from J, with 7 bases in between. The CDR3 totals 11 residues. The DNA of the CDR3 is TGTGCCAGCAGAGAGTTAACTGAAGCTTTCTTT. Protein sequence: CASRELTEAFF.

The chain carries TRBV9 and TRBJ2-5; 12 bases are shared with TRBD2. CDR1 is SGDLS and CDR2 is YYNGEE in the germline V gene. The CDR3 is 17 residues long. V lost 3 bases to trimming and J lost 3 bases; unmatched junction nucleotides: 9. CDR3 amino acids: CASSEGSSGGVEETQYF. The CDR3 bases are TGTGCCAGCAGCGAGGGATCTAGCGGGGGGGTTGAAGAGACCCAGTACTTC.

The chain is built from TRBV1 and TRBJ2-7; the table's D call, TRBD1, has no DNA check behind it. TRBV1 is a listed pseudogene. The CDR3 loop spans 14 amino acids. CDR3 DNA sequence: TGCACCAGCAGCCAAGACGGACAGAGATACGAGCAGTACTTC. Residues: CTSSQDGQRYEQYF.

CDR3 in amino acids: CARSTDLGMNTEAFF. The CDR3 nucleotides read TGTGCCAGATCGACCGACTTAGGAATGAACACTGAAGCTTTCTTT. This sequence joins TRBV25-1 and TRBJ1-1; D is unresolved. This CDR3 has 15 residues. Germline CDR1 is MGHDK and CDR2 is SYGVNS. The V end was cut by 9 bases, the J end by 0 bases, with 17 bases between.

The CDR3 DNA reads TGCGCCAGCAGCGGGACAGGTAACACCGGGGAGCTGTTTTTT. Its protein is CASSGTGNTGELFF. The V call is TRBV5-1, the J call TRBJ2-2, with 8 bases lining up with TRBD1. This CDR3 has 14 amino acids. CDR1 SGHRS and CDR2 YFSETQ come from the germline V gene. Trimming at V came to 4 bases and at J to 2 bases, leaving 1 base not matched to a gene.

This sequence joins TRBV5-4 and TRBJ2-2, with D perhaps matching TRBD2 (5 bases). Between the trimmed V and J ends, which lost 1 base and 1 base, there was a span of 8 bases. CDR3 size: 15 residues. Looked up from germline, CDR1 is SGHNT and CDR2 is YYREEE (reference sequence). DNA of the CDR3: TGTGCCAGCAGCTTGAGACGGGAGAACACCGGGGAGCTGTTTTTT. Translated, it gives CASSLRRENTGELFF. The full variable domain, completed using reference TRBV5-4 and TRBJ2-2, is ETGVTQSPTHLIKTRGQQVTLRCSSQSGHNTVSWYQQALGQGPQFIFQYYREEENGRGNFPPRFSGLQFPNYSSELNVNALELDDSALYLCASSLRRENTGELFFGEGSRLTVL.

V gene TRBV27 combines with J gene TRBJ1-1; maybe TRBD1 (5 bases). The germline gives CDR1 MNHEY, CDR2 SMNVEV (reference sequence). CDR3 size: 14 residues. V shed 6 bases and J shed 0 bases, with 11 bases lying between them. CDR3 in DNA: TGTGCCAGCAGAGGGGAGGGCCTGAACACTGAAGCTTTCTTT. This sequence encodes CASRGEGLNTEAFF.

V usage is TRBV27 and J usage is TRBJ1-6, with 7 bases lining up with TRBD1. Germline assignment: CDR1 MNHEY and CDR2 SMNVEV (reference sequence). V lost 4 bases, J lost 9 bases, and 6 bases stayed unmatched. The length of the CDR3 is 14 residues. As DNA, the CDR3 is TGTGCCAGCAGTTATGGACAGGTTCTTTCACCCCTCCACTTT. Residues: CASSYGQVLSPLHF.

V usage is TRBV6-5 and J usage is TRBJ2-7; D possibly corresponds to TRBD1 (6 bases). The CDR3 is made up of 10 amino acids. V was cut by 6 bases and J by 7 bases, with 7 bases left in between. Germline CDR1 MNHEY, CDR2 SVGAGI. In DNA form, the CDR3 reads TGTGCCAGCAGGAGGGGGGAGCAGTACTTC. Protein sequence: CASRRGEQYF.

CDR3 residues: CASTADRTNTEAFF. Here the CDR3 DNA reads TGTGCCAGTACCGCGGACAGGACGAACACTGAAGCTTTCTTT. The chain employs TRBV19 and TRBJ1-1; 7 bases are a match to TRBD1. Losses at the gene ends were 7 bases for V and 1 base for J; bases not matched to a gene: 6. CDR3 length: 14 residues. Per the germline V gene, CDR1 is LNHDA and CDR2 is SQIVND (reference sequence). The entire variable domain, with the rest obtained from reference TRBV19 and TRBJ1-1, is as follows: DGGITQSPKYLFRKEGQNVTLSCEQNLNHDAMYWYRQDPGQGLRLIYYSQIVNDFQKGDIAEGYSVSREKKESFPLTVTSAQKNPTAFYLCASTADRTNTEAFFGQGTRLTVV.

V gene TRBV5-1 combines with J gene TRBJ1-1, with D tentatively TRBD1 (5 bases). The CDR3 loop spans 15 amino acids. The V and J ends lost 0 bases and 0 bases respectively, with 9 bases between them. Germline V gives CDR1 SGHRS, CDR2 YFSETQ. The CDR3 nucleotides read TGCGCCAGCAGCTTGGACGTAGGGGTGAACACTGAAGCTTTCTTT. Translated: CASSLDVGVNTEAFF. The full variable domain, its missing parts supplied by reference TRBV5-1 and TRBJ1-1, is KAGVTQTPRYLIKTRGQQVTLSCSPISGHRSVSWYQQTPGQGLQFLFEYFSETQRNKGNFPGRFSGRQFSNSRSEMNVSTLELGDSALYLCASSLDVGVNTEAFFGQGTRLTVV.

The rearrangement joins TRBV13 to TRBJ1-2; 9 bases are shared with TRBD1. The CDR3 is 14 residues long. Germline V gives CDR1 PRHDT, CDR2 FYEKMQ (reference sequence). The junction had 6 bases not matched to a gene; V was cut back by 5 bases and J by 5 bases. In DNA, the CDR3 is TGTGCCAGCAGCCCGGGGACAGGGTTTTATGGCTACACCTTC. It codes for CASSPGTGFYGYTF.

The chain has TRBV7-6 and TRBJ2-3; D might be TRBD2 (7 bases). V dropped 4 bases and J dropped 2 bases, with 16 bases sitting between them. Germline loops: CDR1 SGHVS, CDR2 FNYEAQ. The CDR3 length is 16 residues. In nucleotides, the CDR3 is TGTGCCAGCAGCTCCCCTCGCGGGGGCTCCACAGATACGCAGTATTTT. This encodes CASSSPRGGSTDTQYF.

The J gene is TRBJ1-1, the V gene TRBV4-1; 12 nucleotides line up with TRBD1. Germline V lookup: CDR1 MGHRA, CDR2 YSYEKL. The CDR3 is made up of 15 amino acids. After removal of 2 bases from V and 4 bases from J, the junction contained 2 bases not matched to a gene. CDR3 coding DNA: TGCGCCAGCAGCCAACGGGACAGGGGGCTCACTGAAGCTTTCTTT. As protein: CASSQRDRGLTEAFF.